The clone carrying this TCR beta chain was seen more than once but under ten times. Its antigen is still unknown. This record comes from a study of cytomegalovirus exposure and HLA in healthy donors. Study-wide findings and caveats: A missense variant in DCLRE1C was later tied to TCR beta V- and J-gene trimming. Most TCR sequences were uncommon, yet certain public TCRs appeared in many donors. A few chains linked to CMV were shown in vitro to be specific for CMV antigens. Most subjects had HLA-A and HLA-B alleles reportedly predicted accurately by TCR beta sequences.

This PCR relied on a set of 60 Vbeta primers and 13 Jbeta primers. Assay: immunoSEQ multiplex PCR; the TCRdb copy retains only in-frame clones and omits some. This sample has 150,000 to 200,000 clones, with 60% to 85% found just once. The source material was PBMCs. This clonotype was obtained from a woman in her forties or fifties in good health and CMV-seropositive.

The CDR3 nucleotides are TGCGCCAGCAGTGAGCGGACAGGGGTCAATACGCAGTATTTT. Its protein product is CASSERTGVNTQYF. The chain links TRBV10-1 to TRBJ2-3, with 9 bases lining up with TRBD1. Trimming took 2 bases from V and 7 from J; bases not matched to a gene: 4. The CDR3 covers 14 residues. Per germline, CDR1 WNHNN and CDR2 SYGVQD (reference sequence).